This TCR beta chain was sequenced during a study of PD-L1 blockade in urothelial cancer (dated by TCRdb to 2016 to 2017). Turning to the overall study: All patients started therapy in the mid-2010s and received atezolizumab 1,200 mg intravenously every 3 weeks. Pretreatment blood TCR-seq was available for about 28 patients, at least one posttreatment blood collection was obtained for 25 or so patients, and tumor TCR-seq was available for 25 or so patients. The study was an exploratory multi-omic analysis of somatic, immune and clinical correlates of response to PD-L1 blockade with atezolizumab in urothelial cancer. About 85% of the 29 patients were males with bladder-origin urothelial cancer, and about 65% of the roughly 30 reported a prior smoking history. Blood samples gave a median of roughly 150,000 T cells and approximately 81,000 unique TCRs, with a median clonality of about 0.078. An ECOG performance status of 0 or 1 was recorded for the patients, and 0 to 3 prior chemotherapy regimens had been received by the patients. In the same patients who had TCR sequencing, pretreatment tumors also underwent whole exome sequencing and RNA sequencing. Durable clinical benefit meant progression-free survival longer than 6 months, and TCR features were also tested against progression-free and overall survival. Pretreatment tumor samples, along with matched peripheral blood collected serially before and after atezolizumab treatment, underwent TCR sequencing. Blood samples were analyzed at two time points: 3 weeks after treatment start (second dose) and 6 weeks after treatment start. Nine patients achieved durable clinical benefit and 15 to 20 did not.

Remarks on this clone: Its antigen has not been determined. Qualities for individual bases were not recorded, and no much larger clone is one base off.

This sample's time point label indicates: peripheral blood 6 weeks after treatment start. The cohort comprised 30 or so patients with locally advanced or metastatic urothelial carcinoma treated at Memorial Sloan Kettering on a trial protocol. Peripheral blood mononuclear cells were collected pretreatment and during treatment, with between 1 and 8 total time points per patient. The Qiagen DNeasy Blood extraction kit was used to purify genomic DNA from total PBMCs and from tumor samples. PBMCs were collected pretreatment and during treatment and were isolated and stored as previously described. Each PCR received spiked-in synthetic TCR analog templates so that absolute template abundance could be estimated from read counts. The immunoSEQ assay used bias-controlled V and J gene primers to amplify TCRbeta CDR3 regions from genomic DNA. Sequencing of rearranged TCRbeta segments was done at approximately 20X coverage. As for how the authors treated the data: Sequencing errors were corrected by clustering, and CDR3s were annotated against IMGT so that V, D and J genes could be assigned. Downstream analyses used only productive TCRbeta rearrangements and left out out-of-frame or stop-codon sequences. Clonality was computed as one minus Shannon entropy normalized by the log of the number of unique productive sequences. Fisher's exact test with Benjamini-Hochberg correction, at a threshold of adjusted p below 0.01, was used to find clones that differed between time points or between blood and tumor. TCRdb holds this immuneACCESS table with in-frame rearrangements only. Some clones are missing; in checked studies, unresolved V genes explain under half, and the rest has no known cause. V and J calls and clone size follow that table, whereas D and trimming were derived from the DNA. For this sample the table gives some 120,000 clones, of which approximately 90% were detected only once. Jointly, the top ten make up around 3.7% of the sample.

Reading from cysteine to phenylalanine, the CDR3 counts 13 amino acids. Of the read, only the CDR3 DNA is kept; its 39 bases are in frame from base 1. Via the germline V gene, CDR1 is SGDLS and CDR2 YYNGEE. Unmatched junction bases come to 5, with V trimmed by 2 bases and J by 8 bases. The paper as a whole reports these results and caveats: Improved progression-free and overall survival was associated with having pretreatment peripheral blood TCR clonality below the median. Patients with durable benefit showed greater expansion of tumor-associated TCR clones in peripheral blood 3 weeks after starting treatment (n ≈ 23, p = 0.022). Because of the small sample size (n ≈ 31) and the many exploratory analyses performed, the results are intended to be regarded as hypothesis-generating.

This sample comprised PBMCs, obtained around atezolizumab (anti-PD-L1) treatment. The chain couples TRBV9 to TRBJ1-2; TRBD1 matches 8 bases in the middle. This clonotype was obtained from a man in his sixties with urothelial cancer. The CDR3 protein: CASSVGTGGGYTF. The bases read TGTGCCAGCAGCGTTGGGACAGGAGGGGGCTACACCTTC.